This TCR beta chain was retrieved from a study of blood T cell repertoires in COVID-19. The protocol was immunoSEQ multiplex PCR, while the TCRdb copy is restricted to in-frame clones and leaves out a portion. The sample carries some 250,000 clones, about 90% recorded once. The CDR3 has 16 residues. V was shortened by 3 bases and J by 2 bases, with 14 bases between the two germline ends. CDR1 is LNHDA and CDR2 is SQIVND in the germline V gene (reference sequence). The chain recombines TRBV19 with TRBJ1-5, with D possibly TRBD1 on 6 matching bases. This clonotype was obtained from a man aged 55 to 70 who had recovered from COVID-19. Specimen: peripheral blood. CDR3 loop: CASSIMSRGGNQPQHF. The DNA for the CDR3 is TGTGCCAGTAGTATTATGTCCAGGGGCGGCAATCAGCCCCAGCATTTT.